This TCR beta chain appears in the sequencing data of a study of regulatory T cells in long-lasting Graves disease. Many counts were recorded for this clonotype. What it binds is unknown. As to time point: newly diagnosed GD, antithyroid drugs for less than 3 months. Researchers made the TCR library from RNA that was extracted from PBMCs. The germline V and J ends were trimmed by 6 bases and 4 bases, with 18 bases remaining between them. The CDR3 has 15 residues. Combining iRepertoire HTBI primers with Arm-PCR of CDR3 regions, the authors built TCR beta libraries. Via MiXCR, TCRdb re-called the multiplex PCR reads, giving one row per CDR3 protein. This sample has 350,000 to 400,000 distinct CDR3 sequences; roughly 15% occur once, and the top ten carry 20% to 25%. Whole-study results and caveats: Sharing of public clonotypes was greater in persistent patients (under 3,000) than in new patients (around 930). Persistent disease preferred TRBV28, TRBJ1-2 and TRBJ2-5; new disease, TRBV20-1 and TRBJ2-1. Accuracy was perhaps lowered by the small sample size.

The sequence was obtained from a female donor with Graves disease. The material was peripheral blood mononuclear cells (PBMCs), obtained at new diagnosis, from a patient treated with antithyroid drugs. The chain uses TRBV12-3 or TRBV12-4 and TRBJ2-5; a weak D match, TRBD1 (6 bases). The CDR3: CASSAGESPLETQYF. The CDR3, as DNA: TGTGCCAGCAGCGCAGGGGAGTCTCCGTTAGAGACCCAGTACTTC.